One and the same sample provided the 19 T cell receptor beta chains below, sequenced in a study of radiotherapy plus CTLA-4 blockade in lung cancer. The table came from immunoSEQ multiplex PCR; TCRdb's copy has only in-frame clones and leaves some out. The sample holds about 88,000 clones, approximately 79% seen once. The material sequenced was peripheral blood, taken from a patient treated with radiotherapy plus ipilimumab. These receptors all come from a human donor with non-small cell lung cancer that progressed on radiotherapy plus ipilimumab.

The chain links TRBV29-1 to TRBJ2-7; D may be TRBD1 (5 bases). The V end was cut by 5 bases, the J end by 6 bases, with 14 bases between. Germline lookup yields CDR1 SQVTM and CDR2 ANQGSEA. The CDR3 sequence is 12 residues long. The CDR3 region has the DNA TGCAGCGTTCGGCAGGGCCCGGGCGAGCAGTACTTC. Translation: CSVRQGPGEQYF.

This clone turned up a few times. The gene calls are TRBV28 and TRBJ2-3; D may be TRBD2 (5 bases). Trimming took off 7 bases at V and 1 base at J, with 12 bases between the two ends. There are 14 residues in the CDR3. Germline-derived CDR1 and CDR2 are MDHEN and SYDVKM. CDR3 nucleotide sequence: TGTGCCAGCACTATGAGGGTCGGCACAGATACGCAGTATTTT. Its protein product is CASTMRVGTDTQYF. Full variable domain (remainder filled in from reference TRBV28 and TRBJ2-3): DVKVTQSSRYLVKRTGEKVFLECVQDMDHENMFWYRQDPGLGLRLIYFSYDVKMKEKGDIPEGYSVSREKKERFSLILESASTNQTSMYLCASTMRVGTDTQYFGPGTRLTVL.

The chain recombines TRBV19 with TRBJ2-3, with 9 positions matching TRBD2. The CDR3 has 15 residues. The V segment lost 3 bases and the J segment 2 bases; nucleotides outside the gene matches: 3. The germline CDR1 and CDR2 sequences are LNHDA and SQIVND (reference sequence). The CDR3 reads CASSIQRGATDTQYF. The CDR3 DNA is TGTGCCAGTAGTATTCAGCGGGGGGCCACAGATACGCAGTATTTT.

V is TRBV19 and J is TRBJ1-1; the D is unclear. V was shortened by 1 base and J by 4 bases, with 7 bases between the two germline ends. The V gene's germline CDR1 is LNHDA and CDR2 SQIVND (reference sequence). The CDR3 consists of 13 residues. The CDR3 reads CASSIGWSTEAFF. The CDR3 region has the DNA TGTGCCAGTAGTATAGGCTGGAGCACTGAAGCTTTCTTT.

This clone occurred a few times. The chain carries TRBV5-1 and TRBJ2-1; 10 bases line up with TRBD2. CDR3 length: 15 residues. The germline gives CDR1 SGHRS, CDR2 YFSETQ. The trim removed 3 bases at V and 3 bases at J, leaving 3 bases unmatched. The CDR3 loop reads CASSSAGGHYNEQFF. CDR3 in DNA: TGCGCCAGCAGCTCAGCGGGGGGGCACTACAATGAGCAGTTCTTC.

The CDR3 DNA reads as TGTGCCAGCAGTATTTACACTGAAGCTTTCTTT. Residues: CASSIYTEAFF. The V gene is TRBV2, the J gene TRBJ1-1; D not resolved. Germline V gene lookup returns CDR1 SNHLY and CDR2 FYNNEI. This CDR3 has 11 residues. Deletions cut 5 bases from V and 3 bases from J, with 4 bases between.

The gene calls are TRBV27 and TRBJ1-5, with unresolved D. Germline V gene sequence: CDR1 MNHEY, CDR2 SMNVEV (reference sequence). This CDR3 contains 17 residues. With 2 bases removed from V and 0 bases from J, the gap between germline ends came to 14 bases. CDR3 loop: CASSLIGSFYSNQPQHF. The CDR3 DNA is TGTGCCAGCAGTTTAATCGGCAGTTTCTATAGCAATCAGCCCCAGCATTTT.

CDR3 region: CASSVVAGATEAFF. CDR3 coding DNA: TGTGCCAGCAGCGTAGTCGCGGGCGCCACTGAAGCTTTCTTT. The genes are TRBV9 and TRBJ1-1, with D unresolved. Germline V gene sequence: CDR1 SGDLS, CDR2 YYNGEE. The CDR3 loop spans 14 amino acids. The V gene lost 0 bases and the J gene lost 4 bases, with 10 bases spanning the gap. The variable domain in full, completed from reference TRBV9 and TRBJ1-1, reads DSGVTQTPKHLITATGQRVTLRCSPRSGDLSVYWYQQSLDQGLQFLIQYYNGEERAKGNILERFSAQQFPDLHSELNLSSLELGDSALYFCASSVVAGATEAFFGQGTRLTVV.

Comments on this clone: The sample carries other DNA sequences with the same CDR3. The V gene is TRBV9, the J gene TRBJ1-1, with a possible D match to TRBD1 (5 bases). The ends were cut back, 0 bases at V and 5 bases at J, with 11 bases in the middle. The CDR3 loop spans 14 amino acids. Germline-derived CDR1 and CDR2 are SGDLS and YYNGEE. The CDR3 is CASSVGQGRTEAFF. CDR3 DNA sequence: TGTGCCAGCAGCGTAGGGCAGGGTCGGACTGAAGCTTTCTTT.

The chain links TRBV27 to TRBJ2-1; 7 positions agree with TRBD2. CDR1 and CDR2 from the germline V gene are MNHEY and SMNVEV (reference sequence). The CDR3 spans 16 residues. Trimming at V came to 1 base and at J to 5 bases, leaving 8 bases not matched to a gene. The CDR3 DNA sequence: TGTGCCAGCAGTTTATTCGCTAGCGGATACAACAATGAGCAGTTCTTC. It codes for CASSLFASGYNNEQFF.

This chain connects TRBV6-5 to TRBJ2-5; D may be TRBD1 or TRBD2 (5 bases each). The germline V gene encodes CDR1 MNHEY and CDR2 SVGAGI. The CDR3 is made up of 13 amino acids. The V and J ends lost 8 bases and 4 bases respectively, with 14 bases between them. The CDR3 DNA sequence: TGTGCCAGCGCTCGAGGGGTAGGAGAGACCCAGTACTTC. It translates to CASARGVGETQYF.

The table lists this clone with a count of one. The chain combines TRBV19 with TRBJ2-2; D might be TRBD1 (7 bases). This CDR3 is built from 16 residues. The V gene lost 4 bases and the J gene lost 7 bases, with 19 bases spanning the gap. Germline lookup yields CDR1 LNHDA and CDR2 SQIVND (reference sequence). The CDR3 protein is CASSTRGRGAIGELFF. CDR3 bases: TGTGCCAGTAGTACGCGCGGCAGGGGGGCGATCGGGGAGCTGTTTTTT.

The chain uses TRBV4-2 and TRBJ1-1; a possible D gene is TRBD1 (6 bases). The germline V gene encodes CDR1 LGHNA and CDR2 YNFKEQ. The CDR3 has 20 residues. The V and J ends lost 4 bases and 1 base respectively, with 28 bases between them. The CDR3 here is CASSPTAIVQGGQPNTEAFF. CDR3 nucleotides: TGTGCCAGCAGCCCTACGGCTATCGTCCAGGGAGGACAGCCGAACACTGAAGCTTTCTTT.

This clone was seen a single time. Other DNA sequences in the same sample also yield this CDR3. This chain uses TRBV18 with TRBJ2-7; 8 bases are a match to TRBD1. V lost 3 bases, J lost 3 bases, and 4 bases stayed unmatched. The CDR3 covers 14 residues. CDR1 is KGHSH, CDR2 LQKENI, per germline. Here the CDR3 reads CASSPGTGNYEQYF. The CDR3 DNA reads as TGTGCCAGCTCACCTGGGACAGGAAACTACGAGCAGTACTTC.

The chain links TRBV6-5 to TRBJ2-1; weak D call: TRBD1 (6 bases). There are 13 residues in the CDR3. V gave up 7 bases and J gave up 7 bases, with 14 bases separating them. Germline V lookup: CDR1 MNHEY, CDR2 SVGAGI. This chain's CDR3 is CASTGQGSNEQFF. The CDR3 DNA follows: TGTGCCAGCACGGGCCAGGGGTCGAATGAGCAGTTCTTC.

The gene calls are TRBV30 and TRBJ2-5, with 10 bases identical to TRBD1. The CDR3 length is 15 residues. Germline V lookup: CDR1 GTSNPN, CDR2 SVGIG (reference sequence). V lost 3 bases to trimming and J lost 2 bases; unmatched junction nucleotides: 6. The CDR3 sequence is CAWRRQGARQETQYF. CDR3 DNA: TGTGCCTGGAGGAGACAGGGGGCGCGGCAAGAGACCCAGTACTTC.

This clone showed up just a few times. CDR3 in DNA: TGTGCCAGCAGCATGGACGCGAGCGAGCAGTACTTC. Its protein is CASSMDASEQYF. This chain links TRBV5-4 with TRBJ2-7; D is unclear. V lost 4 bases and J lost 6, with 11 bases in between. CDR3 length: 12 residues. Germline assignment: CDR1 SGHNT and CDR2 YYREEE (reference sequence).

The genes are TRBV7-8 and TRBJ1-1; 8 nucleotides agree with TRBD1. CDR3 length: 14 amino acids. Germline trimming cut 5 bases from V and 4 bases from J; bases unmatched to any gene: 6. Per germline, CDR1 SGHVS and CDR2 FQNEAQ. CDR3 in amino acids: CASSGRQGFTEAFF. The CDR3 DNA is TGTGCCAGCAGCGGCAGACAGGGGTTCACTGAAGCTTTCTTT.

V usage is TRBV19 and J usage is TRBJ2-3, with TRBD2 matching over 8 bases. CDR3 length equals 17 residues. Unmatched junction bases numbered 10, after V lost 5 bases and J lost 0 bases. The germline V gene encodes CDR1 LNHDA and CDR2 SQIVND (reference sequence). The CDR3: CASSPLGLGQSTDTQYF. CDR3 DNA sequence: TGTGCCAGTAGTCCCCTGGGACTAGGTCAGAGCACAGATACGCAGTATTTT.